Presented here are 20 T cell receptor beta chains from one specimen sequenced in a study of T cell changes during pregnancy in multiple sclerosis. Some clones are missing from TCRdb's copy, which holds only in-frame ones; the method was immunoSEQ multiplex PCR. The sample includes some 80,000 clones, around 92% seen only once; the top ten take approximately 1%. The material was peripheral blood, obtained in the first trimester of pregnancy. The receptors stem from a female donor in good health, enrolled as a control in a pregnancy study.

The chain recombines TRBV25-1 with TRBJ2-5, with 8 nucleotides matching TRBD1. Per germline, CDR1 MGHDK and CDR2 SYGVNS. With V trimmed by 3 bases and J by 3 bases, 15 bases remained unmatched. CDR3 length: 18 amino acids. DNA for the CDR3: TGTGCCAGCAGTGATGAGTTACGCGGGACAGGATTAAAAGAGACCCAGTACTTC. Translation: CASSDELRGTGLKETQYF.

The rearrangement joins TRBV6-5 to TRBJ2-7, with 9 bases aligning to TRBD1. J gave up 4 bases and V 5 bases, and 6 bases lay outside the gene matches. Germline CDR1 and CDR2: MNHEY and SVGAGI. The CDR3 extends over 14 amino acids. DNA of the CDR3: TGTGCCAGCAGTCCGGGGACAGGGCCGTACGAGCAGTACTTC. The encoded protein is CASSPGTGPYEQYF.

V usage is TRBV21-1 and J usage is TRBJ2-3; the table's D gene call, TRBD2, was not cross checked with the DNA. TRBV21-1 represents a pseudogene. The CDR3 sequence is 20 residues long. The CDR3 DNA reads as TGTGCCAGCAGCCACGTGAGGTTTTACGGACTAGCGGGAACCACAGATACGCAGTATTTT. This codes for CASSHVRFYGLAGTTDTQYF.

The chain joins TRBV7-2 to TRBJ2-1, with 12 bases fitting TRBD2. The CDR3 is 15 amino acids. The V gene's germline CDR1 is SGHTA and CDR2 FQGNSA. J gave up 8 bases and V 5 bases, and 7 bases lay outside the gene matches. The CDR3 region has the DNA TGTGCCAGCAGCCTGACTAGCGGGAGAGGTTATGAGCAGTTCTTC. Its protein product is CASSLTSGRGYEQFF.

The rearrangement joins TRBV14 to TRBJ2-7; perhaps TRBD1 as D (5 bases). CDR3 length: 13 amino acids. Trimming pared 1 base from V and 5 bases from J, leaving 9 bases between. Germline V gives CDR1 SGHDN, CDR2 FVKESK. The CDR3 DNA reads as TGTGCCAGCAGCCAAGTCCAGGGCAACGAGCAGTACTTC. This gives the protein CASSQVQGNEQYF.

This rearrangement joins TRBV28 to TRBJ2-1; 7 positions agree with TRBD2. Germline values: CDR1 MDHEN, CDR2 SYDVKM. The V and J ends lost 4 bases and 0 bases, in that order; junction bases with no gene match: 3. This CDR3 contains 15 residues. CDR3 coding DNA: TGTGCCAGCAGTTCGAGCGGGGCCTCCTACAATGAGCAGTTCTTC. It codes for CASSSSGASYNEQFF.

CDR3 bases: TGTGCCAGCAGTGGTCGACTCTTCTCCTACGAGCAGTACTTC. Its translation is CASSGRLFSYEQYF. The J gene is TRBJ2-7, the V gene TRBV2, with D unclear. The germline CDR1 and CDR2 sequences are SNHLY and FYNNEI. V lost 4 bases, J lost 0 bases, and 10 bases lay in between. This CDR3 spans 14 amino acids. The full variable domain, completed using reference TRBV2 and TRBJ2-7, is EPEVTQTPSHQVTQMGQEVILRCVPISNHLYFYWYRQILGQKVEFLVSFYNNEISEKSEIFDDQFSVERPDGSNFTLKIRSTKLEDSAMYFCASSGRLFSYEQYFGPGTRLTVT.

This chain joins TRBV10-1 and TRBJ1-2, with TRBD1 matching over 9 bases. Losses at the gene ends were 1 base for V and 7 bases for J; bases not matched to a gene: 13. Germline values: CDR1 WNHNN, CDR2 SYGVQD (reference sequence). CDR3 length equals 17 residues. CDR3 sequence (DNA): TGCGCCAGCAGTGAGTTACGCCCCCGGGACAGGGAGGCTGGCTACACCTTC. Translated, it gives CASSELRPRDREAGYTF.

This chain uses TRBV5-1 with TRBJ1-2; D remains ambiguous. The CDR3 loop spans 15 amino acids. Germline V gene sequence: CDR1 SGHRS, CDR2 YFSETQ. V lost 1 base, J lost 8 bases, and 18 bases lay in between. The CDR3 protein is CASSLYEVGRGGYTF. CDR3 DNA: TGCGCCAGCAGCTTGTACGAGGTGGGGAGAGGCGGCTACACCTTC. Filled out from reference TRBV5-1 and TRBJ1-2, the complete variable domain reads KAGVTQTPRYLIKTRGQQVTLSCSPISGHRSVSWYQQTPGQGLQFLFEYFSETQRNKGNFPGRFSGRQFSNSRSEMNVSTLELGDSALYLCASSLYEVGRGGYTFGSGTRLTVV.

The V and J genes are TRBV14 and TRBJ2-7; the match to TRBD2 covers 8 bases. The CDR3 loop spans 16 amino acids. Unmatched junction bases numbered 10, after V lost 2 bases and J lost 4 bases. The germline CDR1 and CDR2 sequences are SGHDN and FVKESK. The CDR3: CASSQPGGTSGYEQYF. DNA for the CDR3: TGTGCCAGCAGCCAACCAGGCGGGACTAGTGGTTACGAGCAGTACTTC.

This chain uses TRBV6-1 with TRBJ2-1; 10 nucleotides line up with TRBD2. CDR3 length equals 14 residues. Germline V gene data show CDR1 as MNHNS and CDR2 as SASEGT. Losses at the gene ends were 3 bases for V and 7 bases for J; bases not matched to a gene: 3. The CDR3 DNA sequence: TGTGCCAGCAGTGAGGGACTAGCGACGAATGAGCAGTTCTTC. Protein: CASSEGLATNEQFF.

This clone was recorded once. V is TRBV18 and J is TRBJ1-3, with unresolved D. Germline CDR1 reads KGHSH; CDR2 reads LQKENI. CDR3 size: 16 residues. Between the trimmed V and J ends, which lost 6 bases and 0 bases, there was a span of 15 bases. The CDR3 DNA reads TGTGCCAGCTCCCACGAAAACACCCGCTCTGGAAACACCATATATTTT. Translating it yields CASSHENTRSGNTIYF.

The chain uses TRBV4-1 and TRBJ2-1, with 13 bases fitting TRBD2. This CDR3 spans 20 amino acids. Per germline, CDR1 MGHRA and CDR2 YSYEKL. The V segment lost 0 bases and the J segment 0 bases; nucleotides outside the gene matches: 8. This CDR3 is CASSQDRTSGRRSSYNEQFF. The CDR3 DNA reads as TGCGCCAGCAGCCAAGATAGGACTAGCGGGAGAAGGAGCTCCTACAATGAGCAGTTCTTC.

This chain connects TRBV7-9 to TRBJ2-7, with D uncertain. The CDR3 covers 11 residues. The germline V gene has CDR1 SEHNR and CDR2 FQNEAQ (reference sequence). V was clipped by 5 bases and J by 6 bases, with 8 bases between them. CDR3 sequence (DNA): TGTGCCAGCAGCGTCGCGTTCGAGCAGTACTTC. This translates into CASSVAFEQYF.

The chain has TRBV7-2 and TRBJ2-7; D gene uncertain. CDR1 and CDR2 from the germline V gene are SGHTA and FQGNSA. Trimming took off 5 bases at V and 0 bases at J, with 17 bases between the two ends. CDR3 size: 16 residues. The CDR3 DNA reads as TGTGCCAGCAGCCCCACGTCAGCTAGGATCTCCTACGAGCAGTACTTC. Translation: CASSPTSARISYEQYF.

The gene calls are TRBV29-1 and TRBJ1-2; possible D gene TRBD1, 6 bases. Germline lookup yields CDR1 SQVTM and CDR2 ANQGSEA. V dropped 6 bases and J dropped 4 bases, with 15 bases sitting between them. The CDR3 has 13 amino acids. CDR3 loop: CSVLTGLSYGYTF. In DNA, the CDR3 is TGCAGCGTACTAACAGGGTTAAGCTATGGCTACACCTTC.

The chain employs TRBV2 and TRBJ2-7; tentative D call: TRBD2 (6 bases). The CDR3 runs to 14 residues. Between the trimmed V and J ends, which lost 7 bases and 0 bases, there was a span of 13 bases. The V gene's germline CDR1 is SNHLY and CDR2 FYNNEI. CDR3 sequence reads: CASKRASVSYEQYF. The CDR3 DNA sequence: TGTGCCAGCAAACGGGCTAGCGTCTCCTACGAGCAGTACTTC.

V is TRBV20-1 and J is TRBJ1-2, with unresolved D. Per germline, CDR1 DFQATT and CDR2 SNEGSKA (reference sequence). The CDR3 extends over 11 amino acids. V shed 2 bases and J shed 4 bases, with 5 bases lying between them. The CDR3, as DNA: TGCAGTGCTAGACGGTCCTATGGCTACACCTTC. Translated, it gives CSARRSYGYTF.

V and J are TRBV7-2 and TRBJ2-3, with 11 positions matching TRBD2. Per the germline V gene, CDR1 is SGHTA and CDR2 is FQGNSA. Trimming removed 4 bases from V and 0 bases from J; junction bases left unmatched: 12. There are 19 residues in the CDR3. The chain's CDR3 is CASSYPALAGDVSTDTQYF. Here the CDR3 DNA reads TGTGCCAGCAGCTACCCCGCACTAGCGGGAGACGTCAGCACAGATACGCAGTATTTT.

This chain links TRBV10-3 with TRBJ1-1; 10 positions match TRBD1. CDR3 length: 13 residues. V dropped 2 bases and J dropped 10; count of bases not matched to a gene: 4. Germline V gene lookup returns CDR1 ENHRY and CDR2 SYGVKD. The DNA for the CDR3 is TGTGCCATCAGTGAGGACAGGGGGCCGCTAGCTTTCTTT. Its translation: CAISEDRGPLAFF.